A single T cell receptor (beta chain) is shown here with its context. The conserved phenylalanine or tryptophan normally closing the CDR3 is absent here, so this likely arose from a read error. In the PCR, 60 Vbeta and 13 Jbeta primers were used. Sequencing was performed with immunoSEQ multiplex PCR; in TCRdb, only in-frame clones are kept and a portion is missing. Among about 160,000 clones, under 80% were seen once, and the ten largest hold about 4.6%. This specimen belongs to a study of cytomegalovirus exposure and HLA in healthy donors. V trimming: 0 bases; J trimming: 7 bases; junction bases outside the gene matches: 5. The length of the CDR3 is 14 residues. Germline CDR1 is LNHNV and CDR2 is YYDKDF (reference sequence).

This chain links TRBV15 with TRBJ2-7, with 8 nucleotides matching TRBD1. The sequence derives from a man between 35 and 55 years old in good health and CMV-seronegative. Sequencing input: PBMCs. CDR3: CATSRDRRQGEQYL. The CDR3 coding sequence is TGTGCCACCAGCAGAGATCGGAGACAGGGGGAGCAGTACCTC.